This TCR beta chain was sequenced during a study of long-term antiretroviral therapy in people with HIV (dated by TCRdb to the early 2020s). For the wider study: The earliest samples were collected approximately a decade before the 2015 WHO recommendation for immediate ART, a period when ART was typically delayed until CD4 counts fell. This retrospective serial study examined whether starting ART and sustained HIV suppression were associated with changes in the composition and diversity of the TRB repertoire in peripheral blood. From some 30 adults with confirmed HIV infection, the cohort provided approximately 190 cryopreserved PBMC samples, gathered serially across a mean of around six years (range 1-12). No cross-contamination during QIAcube processing was seen in test extractions of a monoclonal T-cell line run alongside around 34 polyclonal samples. About 35% of the 30 participants with HIV were female.

Note on this clone: Its antigen remains unidentified. The record has no base qualities; no much larger clone is one base away.

Germline trimming: 0 bases from V, 0 bases from J; junction bases outside gene matches: 1. The germline V gene (reference sequence) provides CDR1 MNHEY and CDR2 SMNVEV. The CDR3 runs 19 amino acids, cysteine and phenylalanine included. Just the 57-base CDR3 DNA is kept, in frame starting at base 1. Inclusion was restricted to participants for whom at least one PBMC sample before ART initiation and at least two post-ART samples were available. Every participant with HIV received treatment in the United States of America. Cryopreserved samples of about 0.9-11 million PBMC were thawed and washed before DNA extraction. At the time of the earliest PBMC sample, participants with HIV were aged between roughly 23 and 60 years. Each participant contributed PBMC samples from 1-4 timepoints before ART initiation and 2-8 timepoints after ART initiation, with a median of 7 samples. Serial HIV viral load, CD4+ T-cell count, ART history and demographic data were obtained for every participant. Using a Qiagen kit on a QIAcube, genomic DNA was extracted from unsorted PBMC, with samples processed in batches of 12.

Sequencing of the TRB variable region was done with the immunoSEQ hsTCRB v3.0 assay at survey level resolution. A depth of about 40,000-55,000 T-cell genomes per sample was targeted for TRB sequencing. Pooled TRB libraries were sequenced on an Illumina MiSeq with a v3 150-cycle kit. On the study's bioinformatics: Analysis of repertoires was carried out in R inside a reproducible Nextflow workflow spanning QC, data transformation and analysis. LymphoSeq2, an R package for AIRR-Seq data exploration, was used to implement custom analyses. After excluding a few samples that yielded fewer than 5000 total TRB sequences, 150 to 200 HIV repertoires remained for analysis. Among the roughly 200 retained HIV repertoires, some 60 were collected before ART initiation and 120 to 140 after ART initiation. Each repertoire was downsampled to 5000 TRB nucleotide sequences, and summary statistics were averaged across 100 downsampling iterations. TRB sequences were retained for analysis only if CDR3 regions of at least seven amino acids were present. A Shannon entropy-derived clonality score and the Gini coefficient were used to measure diversity. In repertoire networks, the top 5000 CDR3 amino acid sequences were linked whenever an edit distance of one separated two sequences. Antigen specificity groups and MHC restriction were predicted for TRB CDR3 amino acid sequences with GLIPH2. CDR3 amino acid sequences were matched against VDJdb and McPAS-TCR to flag known CMV, EBV, HIV or tissue antigen associations. Pre-ART, post-ART and control groups were compared with Wilcoxon signed-rank tests and Holm-Bonferroni correction. TCRdb carries this immuneACCESS record with in-frame sequences only. Its versions omit some clonotypes, under half of them owing to an unresolved V gene in the studies checked, with the rest unexplained. That table gives V, J and clone size, and the DNA gave D and trimming. In this sample the table shows 20,000 to 30,000 clones, 85% of which occur a single time. About 9.5% of the sample is in the top ten clones.

Findings and caveats that apply to the study as a whole: The samples were dated from the mid-2000s to the late 2010s, and the ART regimens that were used may be less effective than current ART regimens. Owing to limited PBMC availability, only the TCR beta chain was sequenced, without alpha chain pairing. Unsorted PBMC were profiled instead of sorted CD4+ and CD8+ T cells because pre-ART samples had limited cell numbers. Starting ART was linked to a significant rise in TRB diversity, yet even after long-term ART the diversity remained significantly lower than in transplant donor controls. HIV repertoires had narrower CDR3 length ranges than controls, and the network structure suggested an antigen-experienced repertoire that shifted only slightly toward naive after ART. Expanded TRB clones identified before ART initiation dominated the repertoire across all time points, though the dominance fluctuated and decreased in many PLHIV after ART. No data were available on ART adherence, viral resistance or therapy changes, limiting inferences about post-ART repertoire changes.

Sequenced material: unsorted PBMCs, taken 2.3 years after starting antiretroviral therapy. The chain joins TRBV27 to TRBJ2-2; 16 nucleotides in the junction match TRBD2. This clonotype was sampled from a man aged 40-49 years with HIV. CDR3 region: CASSLSGTSGRANTGELFF. The bases read TGTGCCAGCAGTTTATCCGGGACTAGCGGGAGGGCGAACACCGGGGAGCTGTTTTTT.